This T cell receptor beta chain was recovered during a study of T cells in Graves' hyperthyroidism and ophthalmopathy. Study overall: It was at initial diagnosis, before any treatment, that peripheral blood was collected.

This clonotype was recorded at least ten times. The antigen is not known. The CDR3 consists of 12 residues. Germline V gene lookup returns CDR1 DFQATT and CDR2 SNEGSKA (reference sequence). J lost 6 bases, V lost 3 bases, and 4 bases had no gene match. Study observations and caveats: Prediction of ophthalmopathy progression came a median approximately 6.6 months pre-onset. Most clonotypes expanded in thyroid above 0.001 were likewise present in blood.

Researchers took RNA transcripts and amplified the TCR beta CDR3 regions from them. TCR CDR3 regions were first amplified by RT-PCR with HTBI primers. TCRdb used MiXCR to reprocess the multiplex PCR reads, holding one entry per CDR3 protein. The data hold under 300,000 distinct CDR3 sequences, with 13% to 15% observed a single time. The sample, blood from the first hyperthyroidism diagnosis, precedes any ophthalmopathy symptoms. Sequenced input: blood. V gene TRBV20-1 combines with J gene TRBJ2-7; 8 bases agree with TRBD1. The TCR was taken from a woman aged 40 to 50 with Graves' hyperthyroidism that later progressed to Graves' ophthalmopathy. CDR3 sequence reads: CSARPGGLEQYF. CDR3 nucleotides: TGCAGTGCTAGGCCAGGGGGCCTCGAGCAGTACTTC.